The 11 T cell receptor beta chains below all came from one sample that was sequenced in a study of T cells in Graves' hyperthyroidism and ophthalmopathy. Amplified regions were TCR beta CDR3 sequences from RNA transcripts. Using the HTBI primer set, a first-round RT-PCR was run on the TCR CDR3. TCRdb reanalysed the multiplex PCR reads using MiXCR and keeps one entry per CDR3 protein. The data contain about 600,000 distinct CDR3 sequences, 16% of them singletons. Sequences were obtained from blood. These receptors were collected from a woman in her 40s with Graves' ophthalmopathy.

This clonotype showed up many times. The chain uses TRBV18 and TRBJ1-1; D remains ambiguous. The V and J ends lost 8 bases and 3 bases respectively, with 13 bases between them. CDR1 and CDR2 from the germline V gene are KGHSH and LQKENI. The CDR3 is made up of 13 amino acids. CDR3 sequence reads: CASVPGGDTEAFF. In DNA form, the CDR3 reads TGTGCCAGCGTACCGGGAGGAGACACTGAAGCTTTCTTT.

V gene TRBV5-1 combines with J gene TRBJ2-5, with a possible D match to TRBD2 (6 bases). The V and J ends lost 5 bases and 4 bases respectively, with 18 bases between them. The V gene's germline CDR1 is SGHRS and CDR2 YFSETQ. The CDR3 is 15 amino acids. The chain's CDR3 is CASRSVRDRAETQYF. CDR3 sequence (DNA): TGCGCCAGCAGATCCGTGCGGGACCGGGCAGAGACCCAGTACTTC. The variable domain in full, completed from reference TRBV5-1 and TRBJ2-5, reads KAGVTQTPRYLIKTRGQQVTLSCSPISGHRSVSWYQQTPGQGLQFLFEYFSETQRNKGNFPGRFSGRQFSNSRSEMNVSTLELGDSALYLCASRSVRDRAETQYFGPGTRLLVL.

Of note for this clonotype: A much more abundant neighbour one base away suggests this may be a read error. V and J are TRBV7-2 and TRBJ2-2; D call uncertain. The CDR3 length is 13 residues. CDR1 SGHTA and CDR2 FQGNSA come from the germline V gene. CDR3 region: CAGSPDGSGELFF. The CDR3 DNA follows: TGTGCCGGCAGCCCTGACGGATCCGGGGAGCTGTTTTTT.

In this sample, this clonotype turned up a few times. The CDR3 coding sequence is TGTGCCAGCAGTCCGGGACAGGGGGCTGTTGGGGCCAACGTCCTGACTTTC. Translated: CASSPGQGAVGANVLTF. The rearrangement joins TRBV12-3 or TRBV12-4 to TRBJ2-6; 12 bases agree with TRBD1. The V gene end was trimmed by 5 bases and the J gene end by 3 bases; junction bases not matched to a gene: 5. The CDR3 has 17 residues.

The rearrangement uses TRBV5-5 and TRBJ2-2, with D perhaps TRBD1 or TRBD2 (7 bases each). CDR1 SGHKS and CDR2 YYEKEE come from the germline V gene (reference sequence). V was pared by 2 bases and J by 3 bases, with 17 bases between. CDR3 size: 17 residues. The DNA for the CDR3 is TGTGCCAGCAGCTTAAGTATCGCAGGGGGGGACACCGGGGAGCTGTTTTTT. Its translation is CASSLSIAGGDTGELFF.

CDR3 in DNA: TGTGCCTCTTCGGGGGGGGCGCGTACGACCCAGTACTTC. Translated: CASSGGARTTQYF. The rearrangement uses TRBV28 and TRBJ2-5; 8 nucleotides agree with TRBD2. The CDR3 contains 13 residues. The ends lost 11 bases at V and 7 bases at J; junction bases unmatched: 12. CDR1 is MDHEN and CDR2 is SYDVKM in the germline V gene.

This clonotype was counted only a few times. The gene calls are TRBV15 and TRBJ2-2; 8 nucleotides align to TRBD2. J lost 0 bases, V lost 0 bases, and 12 bases had no gene match. CDR1 and CDR2 from the germline V gene are LNHNV and YYDKDF (reference sequence). The CDR3 is 20 amino acids. This CDR3 is CATSRDLFGLAGSNTGELFF. The CDR3 DNA is TGTGCCACCAGCAGAGATCTGTTTGGCCTAGCGGGCTCGAACACCGGGGAGCTGTTTTTT. The full variable domain, in which reference TRBV15 and TRBJ2-2 provide the parts outside the CDR3, is DAMVIQNPRYQVTQFGKPVTLSCSQTLNHNVMYWYQQKSSQAPKLLFHYYDKDFNNEADTPDNFQSRRPNTSFCFLDIRSPGLGDTAMYLCATSRDLFGLAGSNTGELFFGEGSRLTVL.

This clonotype was seen at least ten times. The genes are TRBV7-2 and TRBJ2-1; D not resolved. V was shortened by 4 bases and J by 0 bases, with 10 bases between the two germline ends. This CDR3 contains 15 residues. Germline V gene lookup returns CDR1 SGHTA and CDR2 FQGNSA. In DNA form, the CDR3 reads TGTGCCAGCAGCTCGACACACGTCTCCTACAATGAGCAGTTCTTC. Encoded protein: CASSSTHVSYNEQFF.

In this sample, this clonotype turned up a few times. The chain is built from TRBV2 and TRBJ1-3, with D tentatively TRBD1 (6 bases). Per germline, CDR1 SNHLY and CDR2 FYNNEI. This CDR3 comprises 12 residues. V lost 6 bases, J lost 4 bases, and 7 bases lay in between. CDR3: CASSDRGNTIYF. DNA for the CDR3: TGTGCCAGCAGCGACAGGGGAAACACCATATATTTT.

In its sample, this clonotype was seen a few times. This rearrangement joins TRBV4-1 to TRBJ1-5; 9 bases map to TRBD1. CDR1 and CDR2 (germline): MGHRA, YSYEKL. V was clipped by 4 bases and J by 4 bases; unmatched bases: 8. The CDR3 is made up of 16 amino acids. In nucleotides, the CDR3 is TGCGCCAGCAGCCGGAGTCCGGACAGGGGTAATCAGCCCCAGCATTTT. Its protein product is CASSRSPDRGNQPQHF.

Ten or more counts support this clonotype. The genes are TRBV11-2 and TRBJ2-5; no clear D. CDR3 size: 11 residues. V dropped 5 bases and J dropped 5 bases, with 6 bases sitting between them. The germline CDR1 and CDR2 sequences are SGHAT and FQNNGV. CDR3 sequence: CASSRLETQYF. CDR3 bases: TGTGCCAGCAGCCGGTTGGAGACCCAGTACTTC.